This is a list of T cell receptor beta chains from one sample in a study of T cell responses to AZD1222 COVID-19 vaccine. TCRdb's table, derived via immunoSEQ multiplex PCR, lists solely in-frame clones and lacks some. The profile shows around 86,000 clones, 90% of them singletons. This sample comprised peripheral blood, obtained on day 0 of AZD1222 vaccination. The receptors stem from an adult in good health. Each CDR3 is given with its conserved first and last residue. The D gene is left open where the match is weak. Clone size, where shown, is once, few, many, or a class for clones that have expanded.

>.|TRBJ1-5|.|TRBV2
CASSRRNQPQHF
TGTGCCAGCAGCCGAAGAAATCAGCCCCAGCATTTT
>TRBD1|TRBJ1-6|.|TRBV5-4
CASSVKQGANSPLHF
TGTGCCAGCAGCGTAAAACAGGGGGCGAATTCACCCCTCCACTTT
>.|TRBJ1-4|.|TRBV2
CASRDYGGANEKLFF
TGTGCCAGCAGGGATTACGGCGGGGCTAATGAAAAACTGTTTTTT
>.|TRBJ2-7|.|TRBV25-1
CASSEPGGAAYEQYF
TGTGCCAGCAGTGAACCAGGGGGGGCCGCCTACGAGCAGTACTTC
>.|TRBJ2-7|.|TRBV7-2
CASSLGLMVSSYEQYF
TGTGCCAGCAGCTTAGGATTGATGGTAAGCTCCTACGAGCAGTACTTC
>.|TRBJ1-2|.|TRBV19
CASSIGSVPPYGYTF
TGTGCCAGTAGTATAGGCTCAGTACCGCCATATGGCTACACCTTC
>.|TRBJ1-5|.|TRBV5-6
CASSLGGAEPQHF
TGTGCCAGCAGCTTGGGAGGGGCGGAGCCCCAGCATTTT
>TRBD2|TRBJ2-7|.|TRBV7-2
CASSFVQGLLGYEQYF
TGTGCCAGCAGCTTTGTTCAGGGACTACTCGGCTACGAGCAGTACTTC
>.|TRBJ1-4|.|TRBV18
CASSPPDGASEKLFF
TGTGCCAGCTCACCACCTGACGGGGCGAGTGAAAAACTGTTTTTT
>.|TRBJ1-1|.|TRBV7-2
CASSLNGGLNTEAFF
TGTGCCAGCAGCTTAAACGGGGGATTGAACACTGAAGCTTTCTTT
>.|TRBJ1-6|.|TRBV4-3
CASSQERGPNSPLHF
TGCGCCAGCAGCCAAGAGCGGGGGCCAAATTCACCCCTCCACTTT
>TRBD2|TRBJ2-3|.|TRBV10-3
CAISESWLAENTDTQYF
TGTGCCATCAGTGAGAGTTGGCTAGCGGAGAACACAGATACGCAGTATTTT
>.|TRBJ1-4|.|TRBV27
CASQGAGEKLFF
TGTGCCAGCCAGGGCGCGGGTGAAAAACTGTTTTTT
>TRBD2|TRBJ2-1|.|TRBV10-2
CASSERVAGVNEQFF
TGCGCCAGCAGTGAGCGGGTAGCGGGGGTAAATGAGCAGTTCTTC
>TRBD2|TRBJ2-1|.|TRBV9
CASSSGGAYNEQFF
TGTGCCAGCAGCAGCGGGGGGGCCTACAATGAGCAGTTCTTC
>TRBD1|TRBJ1-1|.|TRBV28
CASRGPGGSDTEAFF
TGTGCCAGCAGGGGACCAGGGGGGTCGGACACTGAAGCTTTCTTT
>.|TRBJ1-2|.|TRBV2
CASSAGGKSYGYTF
TGTGCCAGCAGTGCCGGAGGAAAAAGCTATGGCTACACCTTC
>.|TRBJ2-3|.|TRBV19
CASSIDAGRGGQYF
TGTGCCAGTAGTATAGATGCGGGAAGGGGTGGGCAGTATTTT
>.|TRBJ1-1|.|TRBV2
CASSESSWSGGRDTEAFF
TGTGCCAGCAGTGAATCGAGTTGGTCGGGGGGAAGGGACACTGAAGCTTTCTTT
>TRBD2|TRBJ2-7|.|TRBV11-1
CASSRTSLAYEQYF
TGTGCCAGCAGCCGGACTAGTTTGGCCTACGAGCAGTACTTC
>.|TRBJ2-5|.|TRBV10-1
CASRGPPIQETQYF
TGCGCCAGCAGGGGACCTCCGATTCAAGAGACCCAGTACTTC
>.|TRBJ1-5|.|TRBV3-1/TRBV3-2
CASSHRQSNQPQHF
TGTGCCAGCAGCCACCGACAGAGCAATCAGCCCCAGCATTTT
>TRBD1|TRBJ1-6|few|TRBV7-9
CASSPTGGNNSPLHF
TGTGCCAGCAGCCCGACAGGGGGTAATAATTCACCCCTCCACTTT
>TRBD1|TRBJ2-7|.|TRBV27
CASSTPGQGETYEQYF
TGTGCCAGCAGTACCCCGGGACAGGGGGAAACATACGAGCAGTACTTC
>.|TRBJ1-5|.|TRBV19
CASSNEVASNQPQHF
TGTGCCAGTAGTAATGAGGTGGCTAGCAATCAGCCCCAGCATTTT
>.|TRBJ1-4|few|TRBV7-2
CASSFLARNEKLFF
TGTGCCAGCAGCTTTTTGGCCCGTAATGAAAAACTGTTTTTT
>.|TRBJ2-3|.|TRBV6-4
CASSEWGTSDTQYF
TGTGCCAGCAGTGAATGGGGGACTTCAGATACGCAGTATTTT
>TRBD2|TRBJ2-3|.|TRBV9
CASSVAGGYTDTQYF
TGTGCCAGCAGCGTAGCGGGGGGGTACACAGATACGCAGTATTTT
>.|TRBJ1-4|.|TRBV3-1/TRBV3-2
CASSPPQFRDIKNEKLFF
TGTGCCAGCAGCCCGCCCCAGTTCCGGGACATCAAAAATGAAAAACTGTTTTTT
>TRBD2|TRBJ2-5|few|TRBV27
CASSKTGTSGGETQYF
TGTGCCAGCAGTAAAACCGGGACTAGCGGGGGAGAGACCCAGTACTTC
>TRBD1|TRBJ1-1|once|TRBV6-1
CASSEVGQGLSGAFF
TGTGCCAGCAGTGAAGTGGGACAGGGATTATCGGGCGCTTTCTTT
>.|TRBJ2-1|.|TRBV7-3
CASSSRGLSSYNEQFF
TGTGCCAGCAGCTCAAGGGGTCTCAGCTCCTACAATGAGCAGTTCTTC
>.|TRBJ1-2|.|TRBV5-1
CASSLDGNYGYTF
TGCGCCAGCAGCTTGGACGGGAACTATGGCTACACCTTC
>.|TRBJ1-1|.|TRBV14
CASSSGYSNTEAFF
TGTGCCAGCAGCTCCGGCTACTCAAACACTGAAGCTTTCTTT
>.|TRBJ2-3|.|TRBV10-3
CAIKRGPDTQYF
TGTGCCATCAAGAGGGGTCCAGATACGCAGTATTTT
>TRBD1|TRBJ2-2|.|TRBV6-5
CASSRDSGELFF
TGTGCCAGCAGCCGGGACAGCGGGGAGCTGTTTTTT
>.|TRBJ1-6|.|TRBV25-1
CASSEYGRGSYNSPLHF
TGTGCCAGCAGTGAATACGGCAGGGGCTCCTATAATTCACCCCTCCACTTT
>.|TRBJ2-2|.|TRBV2
CASQGDSNTGELFF
TGTGCCAGCCAGGGTGACAGCAACACCGGGGAGCTGTTTTTT
>.|TRBJ1-2|.|TRBV7-2
CASSSPFQGFYGYTF
TGTGCCAGCAGCTCCCCCTTTCAGGGGTTCTATGGCTACACCTTC
>.|TRBJ1-1|.|TRBV4-1
CASSQDWKMEAFF
TGCGCCAGCAGCCAAGATTGGAAAATGGAAGCTTTCTTT
>.|TRBJ2-5|.|TRBV3-1/TRBV3-2
CASSQVSGAGETQYF
TGTGCCAGCAGCCAAGTTAGTGGGGCGGGGGAGACCCAGTACTTC
>.|TRBJ2-1|.|TRBV19
CASTPSGAQYNEQFF
TGTGCCAGTACCCCCTCGGGGGCCCAATACAATGAGCAGTTCTTC
>TRBD1|TRBJ1-5|few|TRBV5-5
CASSQTGAGQPQHF
TGTGCCAGCAGCCAAACAGGGGCGGGCCAGCCCCAGCATTTT
>.|TRBJ1-2|.|TRBV7-9
CASSTQSTGRGYTF
TGTGCCAGCAGCACACAATCAACAGGGCGTGGCTACACCTTC
>.|TRBJ2-3|once|TRBV27
CASSAPLGGADTQYF
TGTGCCAGCTCCGCCCCCCTAGGAGGGGCAGATACGCAGTATTTT
>.|TRBJ2-4|.|TRBV4-3
CASSQERGGGYKNIQYF
TGCGCCAGCAGCCAAGAGAGGGGAGGGGGGTACAAAAACATTCAGTACTTC
>.|TRBJ1-3|once|TRBV7-9
CASSPPTLSGNTIYF
TGTGCCAGCAGCCCCCCAACTCTCTCTGGAAACACCATATATTTT
>.|TRBJ2-7|.|TRBV4-3
CASWGVRICNEQYF
TGCGCCAGTTGGGGGGTACGCATTTGTAACGAGCAGTACTTC
>.|TRBJ2-7|.|TRBV11-2
CASSLEVGQLNEQYF
TGTGCCAGCAGCTTAGAAGTTGGGCAGCTAAACGAGCAGTACTTC
>TRBD2|TRBJ2-3|.|TRBV7-3
CASSLRLAGKDTQYF
TGTGCCAGCAGCTTAAGGCTAGCGGGGAAGGATACGCAGTATTTT